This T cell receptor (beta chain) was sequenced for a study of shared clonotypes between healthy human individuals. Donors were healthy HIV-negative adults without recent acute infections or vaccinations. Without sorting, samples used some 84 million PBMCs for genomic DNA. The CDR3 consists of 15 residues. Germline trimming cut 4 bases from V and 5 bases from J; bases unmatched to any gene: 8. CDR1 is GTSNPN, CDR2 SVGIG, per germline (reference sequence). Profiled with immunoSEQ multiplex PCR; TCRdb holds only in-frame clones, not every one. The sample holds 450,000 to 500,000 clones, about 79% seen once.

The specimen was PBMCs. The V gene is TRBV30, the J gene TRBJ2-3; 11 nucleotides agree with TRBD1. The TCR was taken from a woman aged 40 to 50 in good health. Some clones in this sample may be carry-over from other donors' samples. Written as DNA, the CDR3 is TGTGCCTGGAACGCCGGGACAGGGGGGATAGATACGCAGTATTTT. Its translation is CAWNAGTGGIDTQYF.